The clone carrying this T cell receptor (beta chain) has at least ten counts. The antigen remains undetermined. The CDR3 is 15 residues long. With V trimmed by 1 base and J by 5 bases, 4 bases remained unmatched. CDR1 SGHTA and CDR2 FQGNSA come from the germline V gene. TCRdb fed the reads into MiXCR, producing one record per CDR3 protein. In the table there are about 700,000 distinct CDR3 sequences, around 35% of which are singletons. This sample was taken from a study of T cell repertoires in cytomegalovirus infection. Study-level background: Recently identified HLA-C-restricted CMV epitopes were among the peptides used. Public TCR beta signatures marked donors with CMV infection and the matching HLA.

Study findings and constraints: Dominating the ex vivo response were TCR beta clonotypes that were CMV-specific and HLA-C-restricted.

The sequencing used cultured PBMCs, collected from culture after CMV antigen stimulation. The rearrangement uses TRBV7-2 and TRBJ2-7; TRBD2 matches 11 bases. This clonotype was sampled from a human donor in good health (CMV status not recorded). Some clones in this sample may be carry-over from other donors' samples. The CDR3 nucleotides read TGTGCCAGCAGCTTAGTTAGCGGGAGGGCCGACGAGCAGTACTTC. It codes for CASSLVSGRADEQYF.